This TCR beta chain was retrieved from a study of response to subunit inactivated influenza vaccine. TCRdb redid the calling of the RT-PCR reads with MiXCR, one entry per CDR3 protein. The sample has 500,000 to 750,000 distinct CDR3 sequences, 13% to 15% seen once. V lost 2 bases and J 2 bases, leaving 5 bases between the germline ends. There are 14 residues in the CDR3. Germline V CDR1 and CDR2: SGHRS, YFSETQ. For this clonotype: Its specificity is unknown.

Study-wide findings and caveats: Every seasonal influenza vaccination brings in few new T cells, the authors suggested.

The specimen was PBMCs from blood, collected roughly 13 days after vaccination. The TCR sequence derives from a man aged 45-65 years who received an inactivated influenza vaccine. The chain joins TRBV5-1 to TRBJ2-6; no reliable D call. The chain's CDR3 is CASSFLPGANVLTF. CDR3 bases: TGCGCCAGCAGCTTCCTCCCTGGGGCCAACGTCCTGACTTTC.